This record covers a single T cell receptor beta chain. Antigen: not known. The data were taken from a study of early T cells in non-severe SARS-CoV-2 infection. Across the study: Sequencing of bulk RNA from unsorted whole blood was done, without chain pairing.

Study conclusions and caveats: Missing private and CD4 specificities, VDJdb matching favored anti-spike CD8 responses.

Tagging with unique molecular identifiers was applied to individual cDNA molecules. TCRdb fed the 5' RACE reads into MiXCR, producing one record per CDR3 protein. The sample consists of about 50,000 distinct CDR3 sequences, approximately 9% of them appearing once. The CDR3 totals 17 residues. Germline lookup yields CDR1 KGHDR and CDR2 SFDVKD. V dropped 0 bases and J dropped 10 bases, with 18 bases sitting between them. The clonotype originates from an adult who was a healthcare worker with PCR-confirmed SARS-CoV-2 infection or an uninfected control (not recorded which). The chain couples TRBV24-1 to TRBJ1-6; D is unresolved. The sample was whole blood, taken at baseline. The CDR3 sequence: CATSDLDVGLSKSPLHF. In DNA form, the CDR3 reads TGTGCCACCAGTGATTTGGATGTGGGGTTGAGTAAATCACCCCTCCACTTT.